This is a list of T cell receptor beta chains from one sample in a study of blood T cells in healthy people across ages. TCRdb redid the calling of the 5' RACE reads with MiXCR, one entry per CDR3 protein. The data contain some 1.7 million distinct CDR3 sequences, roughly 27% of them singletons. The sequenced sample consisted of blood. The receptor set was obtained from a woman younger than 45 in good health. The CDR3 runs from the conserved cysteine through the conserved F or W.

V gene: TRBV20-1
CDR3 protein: CSVWQGEQYF

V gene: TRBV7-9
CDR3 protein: CASSPRRNTIYF

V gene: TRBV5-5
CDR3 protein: CASSLVQGTGAYYEQYF

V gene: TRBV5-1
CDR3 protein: CASSSAGTGKSAEAFF

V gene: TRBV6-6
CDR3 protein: CASSFEGGGYEQYF

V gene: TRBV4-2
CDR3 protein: CASSQGGQGDRGYTF

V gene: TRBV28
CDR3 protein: CASSLPQVSYEQYF

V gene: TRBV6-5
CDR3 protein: CASSPDRGRGEAFF

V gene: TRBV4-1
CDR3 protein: CASSQTRDRYYGYTF

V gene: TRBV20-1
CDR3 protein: CSARDPGGATEAFF

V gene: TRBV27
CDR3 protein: CASSPESGSLAGRTYNEQFF

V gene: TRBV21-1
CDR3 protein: CASPKGGFDTEAFF

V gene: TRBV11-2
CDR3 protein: CASSLFSVRGLVTEAFF

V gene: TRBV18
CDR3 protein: CASSPPGIRGPLHF

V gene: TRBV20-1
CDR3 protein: CSAVGGLAGFANEQFF

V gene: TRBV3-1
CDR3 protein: CASSPGRQSTYEQFF

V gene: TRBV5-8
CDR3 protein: CASSWKGNSYEQYF

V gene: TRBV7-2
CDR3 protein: CASSLGPGELRNEQFF

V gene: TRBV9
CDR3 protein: CASSAGWVQDTEAFF

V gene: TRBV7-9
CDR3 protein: CASSLDGREADTQYF

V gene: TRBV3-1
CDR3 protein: CASWASGDYNEQFF

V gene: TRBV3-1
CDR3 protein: CASSQFEAEQFF

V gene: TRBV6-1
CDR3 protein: CASRGLAGATRTGELFF

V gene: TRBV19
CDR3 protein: CASTAAGANEQFF